Listed below are T cell receptor beta chains from one sample, sequenced in a study of T cells in tumors after PD-1 blockade. Sequencing was performed with immunoSEQ multiplex PCR; in TCRdb, only in-frame clones are kept and a portion is missing. The profile covers roughly 50,000 clones, with over 70% appearing a single time and about 4% taken by the ten largest. The sequences come from PBMCs, collected before anti-PD-1 treatment. The receptors come from a human donor with basal cell carcinoma. CDR3s include the opening cysteine and the closing phenylalanine or tryptophan. The D gene is left open where the match is weak. A clone size is listed for some rows: how often the clone was seen (once, few, many), or a class if it is expanded.

V gene	clone size	J gene	D gene	CDR3 protein	CDR3 DNA
TRBV18	-	TRBJ1-3	-	CASSPPNAGAASVYF	TGTGCCAGCTCACCACCCAACGCAGGGGCCGCCTCCGTATATTTT
TRBV12-3/TRBV12-4	-	TRBJ1-2	-	CASTLGLNYGYTF	TGTGCCAGCACTCTGGGCCTTAACTATGGCTACACCTTC
TRBV5-4	-	TRBJ2-3	-	CASSPISTDTQYF	TGTGCCAGCAGCCCAATTTCCACAGATACGCAGTATTTT
TRBV6-4	few	TRBJ2-2	-	CASSAGTNTGELFF	TGTGCCAGCAGCGCCGGAACCAACACCGGGGAGCTGTTTTTT
TRBV2	-	TRBJ2-1	TRBD1	CASSGGQDGEQFF	TGTGCCAGCAGTGGGGGACAGGACGGTGAGCAGTTCTTC
TRBV6-2/TRBV6-3	-	TRBJ2-7	TRBD1	CASSRTGGRSYEQYF	TGTGCCAGCAGCCGCACAGGGGGCCGCTCCTACGAGCAGTACTTC
TRBV30	-	TRBJ2-3	TRBD2	CAWSPGTSGFTDTQYF	TGTGCCTGGAGCCCCGGGACTAGCGGGTTCACAGATACGCAGTATTTT
TRBV7-2	once	TRBJ2-5	TRBD2	CASSLALAGIQETQYF	TGTGCCAGCAGCTTAGCACTAGCGGGGATACAAGAGACCCAGTACTTC
TRBV3-1/TRBV3-2	-	TRBJ1-5	-	CASSHRSQGGGNQPQHF	TGTGCCAGCAGCCACCGGTCGCAGGGAGGTGGCAATCAGCCCCAGCATTTT
TRBV16	-	TRBJ1-3	-	CASSQSWGSGNTIYF	TGTGCCAGCAGCCAATCTTGGGGCTCTGGAAACACCATATATTTT
TRBV7-2	-	TRBJ1-2	TRBD1	CASSMDRANYGYTF	TGTGCCAGCAGCATGGACAGGGCTAACTATGGCTACACCTTC
TRBV5-5	-	TRBJ1-3	TRBD1	CASSVGQGYSDGIFGNTIYF	TGTGCCAGCAGCGTGGGACAGGGATATTCCGACGGGATATTCGGAAACACCATATATTTT
TRBV28	once	TRBJ1-5	TRBD1	CASSSPTGVRHQPQHF	TGTGCCAGCAGTTCCCCGACAGGGGTACGGCATCAGCCCCAGCATTTT
TRBV3-1/TRBV3-2	-	TRBJ1-2	-	CASSSRDGLGGYTF	TGTGCCAGCAGCTCCCGGGACGGCCTCGGAGGCTACACCTTC
TRBV3-1/TRBV3-2	-	TRBJ2-7	-	CASSLKSNRRYAYEQYF	TGTGCCAGCAGCCTAAAGTCCAACAGGAGGTATGCTTACGAGCAGTACTTC
TRBV9	-	TRBJ2-1	TRBD2	CASSERGGRYNEQFF	TGTGCCAGCAGCGAGCGGGGGGGCAGGTACAATGAGCAGTTCTTC
TRBV2	few	TRBJ2-3	-	CASSVGRSTDTQYF	TGTGCCAGCAGTGTGGGCAGGAGCACAGATACGCAGTATTTT
TRBV7-6	-	TRBJ1-1	-	CASSSLEDSRSARAFF	TGTGCCAGCAGCTCCCTCGAGGACAGTCGATCCGCTCGAGCTTTCTTT
TRBV6-4	-	TRBJ2-1	-	CASSPVGNEQFF	TGTGCCAGCAGCCCCGTGGGCAATGAGCAGTTCTTC
TRBV19	once	TRBJ1-4	-	CASSIQGRHEKLFF	TGTGCCAGTAGTATCCAGGGGCGACATGAAAAACTGTTTTTT
TRBV27	-	TRBJ2-1	TRBD1	CASSDSGQGNNEQFF	TGTGCCAGCAGTGACTCCGGACAGGGTAACAATGAGCAGTTCTTC